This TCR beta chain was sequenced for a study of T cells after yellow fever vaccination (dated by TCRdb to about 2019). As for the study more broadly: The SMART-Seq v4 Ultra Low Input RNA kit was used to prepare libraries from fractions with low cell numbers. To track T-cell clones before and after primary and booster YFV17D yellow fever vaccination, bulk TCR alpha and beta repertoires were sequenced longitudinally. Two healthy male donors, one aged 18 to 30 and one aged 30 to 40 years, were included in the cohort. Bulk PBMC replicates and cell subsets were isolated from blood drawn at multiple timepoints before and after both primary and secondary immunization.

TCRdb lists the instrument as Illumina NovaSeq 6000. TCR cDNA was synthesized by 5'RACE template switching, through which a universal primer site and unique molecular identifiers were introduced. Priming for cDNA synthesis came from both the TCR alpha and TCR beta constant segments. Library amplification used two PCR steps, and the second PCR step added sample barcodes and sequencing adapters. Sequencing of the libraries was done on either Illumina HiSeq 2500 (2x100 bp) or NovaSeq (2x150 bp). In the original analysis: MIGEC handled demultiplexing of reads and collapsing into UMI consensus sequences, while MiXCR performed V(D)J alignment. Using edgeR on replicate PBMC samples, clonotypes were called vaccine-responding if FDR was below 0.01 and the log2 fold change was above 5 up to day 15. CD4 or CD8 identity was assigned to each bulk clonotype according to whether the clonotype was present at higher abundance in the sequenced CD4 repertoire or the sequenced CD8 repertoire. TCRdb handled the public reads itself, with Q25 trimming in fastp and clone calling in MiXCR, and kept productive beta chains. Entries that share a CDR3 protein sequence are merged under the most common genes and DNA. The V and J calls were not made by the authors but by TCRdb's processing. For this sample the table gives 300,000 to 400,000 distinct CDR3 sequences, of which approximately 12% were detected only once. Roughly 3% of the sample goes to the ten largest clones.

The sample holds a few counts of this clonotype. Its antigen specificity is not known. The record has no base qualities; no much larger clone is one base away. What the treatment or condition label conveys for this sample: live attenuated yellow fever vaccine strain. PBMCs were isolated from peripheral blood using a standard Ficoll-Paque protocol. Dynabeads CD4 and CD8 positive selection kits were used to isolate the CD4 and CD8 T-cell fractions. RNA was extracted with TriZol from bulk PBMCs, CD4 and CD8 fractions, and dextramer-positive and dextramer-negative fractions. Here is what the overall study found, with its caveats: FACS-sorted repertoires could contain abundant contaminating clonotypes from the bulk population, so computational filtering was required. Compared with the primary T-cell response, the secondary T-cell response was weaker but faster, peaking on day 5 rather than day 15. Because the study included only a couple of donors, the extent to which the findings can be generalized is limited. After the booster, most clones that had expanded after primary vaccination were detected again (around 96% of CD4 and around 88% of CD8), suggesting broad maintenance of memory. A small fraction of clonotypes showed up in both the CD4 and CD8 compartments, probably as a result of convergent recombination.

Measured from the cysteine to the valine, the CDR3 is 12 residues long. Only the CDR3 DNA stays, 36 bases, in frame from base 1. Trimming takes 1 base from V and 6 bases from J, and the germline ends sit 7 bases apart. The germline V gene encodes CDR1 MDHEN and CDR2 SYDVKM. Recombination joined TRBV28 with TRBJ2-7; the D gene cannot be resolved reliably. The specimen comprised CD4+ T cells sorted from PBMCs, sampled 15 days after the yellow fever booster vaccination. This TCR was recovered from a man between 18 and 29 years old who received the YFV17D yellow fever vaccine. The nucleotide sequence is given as TGTGCCAGCAGTTTATCTGTGGGCGAGCAGTACGTC. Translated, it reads CASSLSVGEQYV.